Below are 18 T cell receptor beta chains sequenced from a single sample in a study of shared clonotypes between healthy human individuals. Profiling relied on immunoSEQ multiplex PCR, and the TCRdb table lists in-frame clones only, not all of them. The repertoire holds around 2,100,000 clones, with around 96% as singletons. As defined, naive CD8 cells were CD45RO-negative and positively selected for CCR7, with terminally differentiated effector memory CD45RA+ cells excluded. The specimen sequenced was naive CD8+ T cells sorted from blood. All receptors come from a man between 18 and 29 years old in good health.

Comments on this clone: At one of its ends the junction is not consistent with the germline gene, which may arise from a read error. The CDR3 DNA reads TGTGCCAGCAGCCCCCCGGCGAGCGGGAGCATAGATACGCAGTATTTT. This codes for CASSPPASGSIDTQYF. The rearrangement joins TRBV9 to TRBJ2-3; TRBD2 matches 8 bases. The germline V gene encodes CDR1 SGDLS and CDR2 YYNGEE. This CDR3 comprises 16 residues. Combining the CDR3 with reference TRBV9 and TRBJ2-3 gives the whole variable domain DSGVTQTPKHLITATGQRVTLRCSPRSGDLSVYWYQQSLDQGLQFLIQYYNGEERAKGNILERFSAQQFPDLHSELNLSSLELGDSALYFCASSPPASGSIDTQYFGPGTRLTVL.

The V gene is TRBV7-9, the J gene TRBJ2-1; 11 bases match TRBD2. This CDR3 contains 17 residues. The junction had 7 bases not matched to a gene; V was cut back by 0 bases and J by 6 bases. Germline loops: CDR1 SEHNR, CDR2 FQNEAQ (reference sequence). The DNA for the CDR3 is TGTGCCAGCAGCTTAGCCGTAGCGGGGGGGCCGTCCAATGAGCAGTTCTTC. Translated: CASSLAVAGGPSNEQFF.

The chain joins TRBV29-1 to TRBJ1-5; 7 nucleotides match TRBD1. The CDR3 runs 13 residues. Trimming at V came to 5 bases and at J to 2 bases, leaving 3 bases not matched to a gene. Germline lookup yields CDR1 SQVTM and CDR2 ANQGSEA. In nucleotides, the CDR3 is TGCAGCGTTTCCACAGGGGGCAATCAGCCCCAGCATTTT. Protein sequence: CSVSTGGNQPQHF.

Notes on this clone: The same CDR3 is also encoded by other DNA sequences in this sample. This chain's CDR3 is CASSLGISYEQYF. As DNA, the CDR3 is TGTGCCAGCAGCTTAGGGATCTCCTACGAGCAGTACTTC. This chain connects TRBV7-6 to TRBJ2-7; no clear D. V shed 1 base and J shed 0 bases, with 4 bases lying between them. CDR3 length: 13 amino acids. From germline, CDR1 is SGHVS and CDR2 FNYEAQ.

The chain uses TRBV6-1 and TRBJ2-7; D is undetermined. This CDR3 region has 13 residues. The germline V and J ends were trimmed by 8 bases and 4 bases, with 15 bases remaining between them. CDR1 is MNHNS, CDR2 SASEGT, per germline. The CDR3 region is CASGWTEEYEQYF. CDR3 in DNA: TGTGCCAGCGGATGGACCGAGGAATACGAGCAGTACTTC.

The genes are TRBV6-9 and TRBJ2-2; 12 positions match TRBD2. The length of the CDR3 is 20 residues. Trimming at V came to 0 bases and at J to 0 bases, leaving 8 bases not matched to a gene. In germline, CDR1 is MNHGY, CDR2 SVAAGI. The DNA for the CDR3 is TGTGCCAGCAGTTATTCCGGGGCTAGCGGGAGGGCCGCGAACACCGGGGAGCTGTTTTTT. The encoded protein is CASSYSGASGRAANTGELFF.

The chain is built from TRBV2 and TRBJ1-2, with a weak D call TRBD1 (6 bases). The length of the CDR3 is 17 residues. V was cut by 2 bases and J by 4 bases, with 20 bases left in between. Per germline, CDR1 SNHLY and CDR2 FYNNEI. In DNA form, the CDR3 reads TGTGCCAGCAGTGAAATTTCATGGACAGAAATTTCCTATGGCTACACCTTC. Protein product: CASSEISWTEISYGYTF.

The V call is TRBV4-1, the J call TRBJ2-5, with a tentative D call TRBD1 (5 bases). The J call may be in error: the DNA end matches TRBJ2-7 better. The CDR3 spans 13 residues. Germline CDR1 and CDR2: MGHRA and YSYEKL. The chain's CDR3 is CASSQGQLYEQYF. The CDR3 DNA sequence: TGCGCCAGCAGCCAAGGACAGCTCTACGAGCAGTACTTC.

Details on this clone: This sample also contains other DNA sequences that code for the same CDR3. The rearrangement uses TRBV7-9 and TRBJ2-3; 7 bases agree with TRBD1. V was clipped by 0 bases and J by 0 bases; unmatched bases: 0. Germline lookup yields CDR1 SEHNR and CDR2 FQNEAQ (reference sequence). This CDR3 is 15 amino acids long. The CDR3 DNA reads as TGTGCCAGCAGCTTAGCACAGGGGAGCACAGATACGCAGTATTTT. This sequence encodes CASSLAQGSTDTQYF.

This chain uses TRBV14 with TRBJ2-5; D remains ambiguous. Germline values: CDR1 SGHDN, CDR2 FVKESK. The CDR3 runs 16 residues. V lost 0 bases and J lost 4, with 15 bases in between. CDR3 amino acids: CASSQDDQVGRETQYF. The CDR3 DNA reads TGTGCCAGCAGCCAAGACGACCAGGTGGGTCGAGAGACCCAGTACTTC. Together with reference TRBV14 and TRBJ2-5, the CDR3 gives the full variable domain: EAGVTQFPSHSVIEKGQTVTLRCDPISGHDNLYWYRRVMGKEIKFLLHFVKESKQDESGMPNNRFLAERTGGTYSTLKVQPAELEDSGVYFCASSQDDQVGRETQYFGPGTRLLVL.

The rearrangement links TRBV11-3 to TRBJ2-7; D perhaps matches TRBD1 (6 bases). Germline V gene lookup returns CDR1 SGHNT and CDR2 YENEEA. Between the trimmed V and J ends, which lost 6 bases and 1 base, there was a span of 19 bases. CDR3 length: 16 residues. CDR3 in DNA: TGTGCCAGCAGTCCAGAGCCCCGGGACACGTCCTACGAGCAGTACTTC. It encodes CASSPEPRDTSYEQYF.

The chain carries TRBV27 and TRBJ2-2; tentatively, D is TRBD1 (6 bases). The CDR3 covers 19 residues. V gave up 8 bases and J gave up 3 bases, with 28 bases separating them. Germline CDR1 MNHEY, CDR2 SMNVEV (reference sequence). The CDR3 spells CASFPGAGARGGDTGELFF. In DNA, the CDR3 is TGTGCCAGCTTCCCCGGGGCAGGGGCCAGAGGGGGAGACACCGGGGAGCTGTTTTTT.

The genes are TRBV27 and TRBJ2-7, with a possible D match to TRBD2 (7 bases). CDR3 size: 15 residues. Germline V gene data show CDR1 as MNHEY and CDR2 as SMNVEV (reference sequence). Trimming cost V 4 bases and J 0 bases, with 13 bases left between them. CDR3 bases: TGTGCCAGCAGTTGGGGAGGGGGGGACTCCTACGAGCAGTACTTC. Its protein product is CASSWGGGDSYEQYF.

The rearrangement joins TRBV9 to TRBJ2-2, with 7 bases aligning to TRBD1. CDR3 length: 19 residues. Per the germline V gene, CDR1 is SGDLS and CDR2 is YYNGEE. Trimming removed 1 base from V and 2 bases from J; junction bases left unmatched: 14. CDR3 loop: CASSVRQGSPLLNTGELFF. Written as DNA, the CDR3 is TGTGCCAGCAGCGTACGACAGGGTAGCCCCCTTCTTAACACCGGGGAGCTGTTTTTT.

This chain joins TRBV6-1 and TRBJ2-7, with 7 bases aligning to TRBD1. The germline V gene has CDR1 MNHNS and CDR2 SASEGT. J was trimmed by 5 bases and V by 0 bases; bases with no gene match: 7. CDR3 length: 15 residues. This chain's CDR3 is CASSEAGRGLDEQYF. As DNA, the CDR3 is TGTGCCAGCAGTGAAGCGGGCAGGGGGTTGGACGAGCAGTACTTC.

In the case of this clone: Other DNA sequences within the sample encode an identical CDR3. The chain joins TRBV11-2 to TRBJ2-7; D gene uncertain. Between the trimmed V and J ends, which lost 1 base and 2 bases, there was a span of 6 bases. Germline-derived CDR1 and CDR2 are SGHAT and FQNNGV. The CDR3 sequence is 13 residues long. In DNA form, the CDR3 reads TGTGCCAGCAGCTTAGGACGCACCTACGAGCAGTACTTC. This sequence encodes CASSLGRTYEQYF.

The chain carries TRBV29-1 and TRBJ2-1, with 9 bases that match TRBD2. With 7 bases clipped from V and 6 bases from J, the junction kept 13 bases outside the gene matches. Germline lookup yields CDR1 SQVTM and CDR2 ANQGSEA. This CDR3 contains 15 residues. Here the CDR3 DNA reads TGCAGCGCCGAAGGGGGGGGACTAGCAATCAATGAGCAGTTCTTC. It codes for CSAEGGGLAINEQFF.

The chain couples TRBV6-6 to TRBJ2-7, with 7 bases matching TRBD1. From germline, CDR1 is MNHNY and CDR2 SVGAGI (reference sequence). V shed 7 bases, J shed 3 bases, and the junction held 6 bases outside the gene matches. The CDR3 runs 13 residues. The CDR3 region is CASKWGTDYEQYF. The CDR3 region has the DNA TGTGCCAGCAAGTGGGGGACAGACTACGAGCAGTACTTC.